This TCR beta chain emerged from a study of beta chain features in type 1 diabetes listed by TCRdb under 2018. Concerning the study at large: Patients and healthy donors did not differ in mean age, gender distribution, total cell number or subset yield. Naive and central memory subsets were obtained from all 28 donors, but regulatory and stem cell-like memory subsets were isolated from only 8 patients and about eight healthy donors. In the study, recently diagnosed type 1 diabetes patients and matched healthy donors were compared on the TCRB repertoires of their sorted circulating CD4+ T cell subsets. A total of some 100,000,000 sorted cells were examined across all samples, and the number of cells per subset was strongly correlated with RNA yield.

About this clone: Its antigen has not been determined. No clone much larger than this one lies a single base away; base qualities are absent.

General findings and caveats noted by the study authors: A moderate but significant shortening of TCRB CDR3 length was observed in type 1 diabetes patients in all four CD4+ subsets. Because cDNA was sequenced instead of genomic DNA, highly expressing activated cells could be over-represented, though the groups showed no difference in activation or CD3 levels. PCR may preferentially amplify shorter templates, but because patient and control samples were amplified and corrected together, any resulting skew would affect both groups equally. Because small numbers of individuals were included in the HLA sub-analyses, any influence of HLA type on TCRB rearrangement was left unresolved. Fewer insertions and more nucleotide deletions at VDJ recombination sites were observed in patients with type 1 diabetes, implying thymic rearrangement abnormalities. Naive, central memory and regulatory TCRB repertoires appeared to be more similar among patients than among healthy donors.

The V end loses 3 bases and the J end loses 2 bases, and a stretch of 8 bases separates them. The CDR1 and CDR2 encoded by the germline V gene are SGDLS and YYNGEE. There are 13 amino acids in the CDR3, from cysteine to phenylalanine inclusive. The sequence is cut down to CDR3 DNA, 39 bases in frame from base 1. Each donor gave one peripheral blood draw, averaging roughly 0.11 L, which was collected into heparinised tubes. Using a panel that included CD45RO, CCR7, CD25, CD127, CD95 and CD27, naive, central memory, regulatory and stem cell-like memory CD4+ T cells were sorted on a BD FACSAria II. A purity above 95% was achieved for all sorted populations. PBMCs were separated immediately by Lymphoprep density gradient centrifugation and were stained directly, without being cultured. So that batch effects would be minimized, each experiment stained and sorted samples in pairs, pairing one healthy donor with one patient.

All of the isolated RNA was reverse transcribed with the High Capacity cDNA Reverse Transcription Kit, so expressed TCRB transcripts were sequenced. Naive, central memory and regulatory T cell samples underwent deep immunoSEQ sequencing, averaging about 3.3 million total reads per sample. Sorted cells were lysed in RLT buffer, and RNA was extracted using DNase-treated RNeasy Micro or Mini kits according to cell number. Each cell subset was processed on its own to prevent cross-contamination, while patient and healthy donor samples were processed together. Using the immunoSEQ multiplex PCR, TCRB sequences were amplified from cDNA into 87-bp fragments spanning the CDR3 region. Sequencing of the amplicons was performed on the Illumina HiSeq platform. The original pipeline was this. Synthetic template baselines were used to correct PCR bias computationally, reads within Hamming distance 2 were collapsed together, and singletons that could not be merged were discarded. By aligning reads against IMGT, V, D and J genes, CDR3 length, and insertions or deletions at six rearrangement sites were assigned. Within each subset, clonotype counts were normalized to sorted cell number, and only after that were true diversity and Gini coefficients computed with the tcR R package. The overlap coefficient, calculated on TCRB nucleotide sequences, was used to quantify repertoire sharing. As a proxy for the pre-selection repertoire, out-of-frame TCRB sequences from naive cells were analyzed. TCRdb holds this immuneACCESS table with in-frame rearrangements only. Some clones are missing; in checked studies, unresolved V genes explain under half, and the rest has no known cause. V and J calls and clone size follow that table, whereas D and trimming were derived from the DNA. This sample comprises about 900,000 clones, about a sixth of them detected only once. The leading ten clones occupy 0.02% to 0.025% of the sample.

The TCR was taken from a woman between 18 and 29 years old in good health. Here the chain combines TRBV9 and TRBJ2-5; 5 matching bases give a weak D call of TRBD2. The sample comprised naive CD4+ T cells from blood. The cell subset or site label, read with the paper, signifies: true naive CD4+ T cells. The DNA sequence is TGTGCCAGCAGCGAAGCGGTTCAAGAGACCCAGTACTTC. This codes for CASSEAVQETQYF.